Following are 24 T cell receptor beta chains from one sample sequenced in a study of T-cell memory formation after mild COVID-19 (dated by TCRdb to about 2021). The method behind the library was 5' RACE. The data were produced on an Illumina NovaSeq 6000. TCRdb ran its own pipeline on the public reads, namely fastp trimming at Q25 and MiXCR clone calling, and kept in-frame beta chains. Every CDR3 protein is listed once, alongside the most common genes and DNA of its rows. In this sample the table shows 550,000 to 600,000 distinct CDR3 sequences, around 15% of which occur a single time. The ten largest clones represent approximately 8.1% of the sample. Sequencing was performed on PBMCs or a T cell subset sorted from them (not recorded which). These receptors were collected from an adult woman who had mild COVID-19 (a few samples of this study predate the infection). The sample titles of this study are shuffled in the database, so cell type and time point are left out; the donor was told from shared clones.

CDR3 sequence: CASTPTGGAYNEQFF. The CDR3 DNA reads as TGTGCCAGCACGCCGACAGGTGGGGCCTACAATGAGCAGTTCTTC. The chain links TRBV12-3 or TRBV12-4 to TRBJ2-1; TRBD1 might be the D (6 bases). The V end was cut by 7 bases, the J end by 2 bases, with 15 bases between. The CDR3 loop spans 15 amino acids.

V and J are TRBV12-3 or TRBV12-4 and TRBJ1-5; D unclear. The CDR3 consists of 13 residues. The germline V and J ends were trimmed by 6 bases and 4 bases, with 10 bases remaining between them. CDR3 amino acids: CASSWAGNQPQHF. The DNA for the CDR3 is TGTGCCAGCAGCTGGGCCGGAAATCAGCCCCAGCATTTT.

The chain carries TRBV18 and TRBJ1-1, with D perhaps matching TRBD1 (5 bases). Between the trimmed V and J ends, which lost 3 bases and 4 bases, there was a span of 15 bases. Germline V gene data show CDR1 as KGHSH and CDR2 as LQKENI. This CDR3 has 15 amino acids. CDR3 sequence: CASSPRRDGSTEAFF. The CDR3 DNA reads as TGTGCCAGCTCACCCAGGAGGGACGGTAGCACTGAAGCTTTCTTT.

The chain's CDR3 is CASSQLPDRGGYYEQYF. The CDR3 nucleotides are TGTGCCAGCAGCCAGTTACCCGACAGGGGAGGGTACTACGAGCAGTACTTC. The chain uses TRBV3-1 and TRBJ2-7, with D possibly being TRBD1 (8 bases). V was shortened by 3 bases and J by 3 bases, with 21 bases between the two germline ends. The CDR3 is made up of 17 amino acids. Germline V gives CDR1 LGHDT, CDR2 YNNKEL (reference sequence).

This clonotype was observed a few times. Here the CDR3 reads CASSLDATFDQYF. CDR3 bases: TGTGCCAGCAGCTTAGATGCGACATTTGATCAGTACTTC. The rearrangement links TRBV11-2 to TRBJ2-4; D call uncertain. The CDR3 is 13 amino acids. The V gene lost 0 bases and the J gene lost 12 bases, with 12 bases spanning the gap. Germline CDR1 and CDR2: SGHAT and FQNNGV.

Only a few counts were recorded for this clonotype. The rearrangement links TRBV4-3 to TRBJ1-4; 7 bases are shared with TRBD1. This CDR3 is built from 15 residues. Germline CDR1 reads LGHNA; CDR2 reads YSLEER. The V segment lost 3 bases and the J segment 1 base; nucleotides outside the gene matches: 2. CDR3 nucleotide sequence: TGCGCCAGCAGCCAGAACAGGGGAACTAATGAAAAACTGTTTTTT. Amino acids: CASSQNRGTNEKLFF.

This clonotype was counted at least ten times. This chain uses TRBV20-1 with TRBJ2-5; a possible D gene is TRBD2 (5 bases). Germline V gene lookup returns CDR1 DFQATT and CDR2 SNEGSKA (reference sequence). The CDR3 has 12 amino acids. V lost 4 bases and J lost 3, with 9 bases in between. In nucleotides, the CDR3 is TGCAGTGCTATATCCGGGAAAGAGACCCAGTACTTC. Translating it yields CSAISGKETQYF.

This clonotype was detected ten times or more. The chain couples TRBV5-6 to TRBJ2-5, with D perhaps matching TRBD1 or TRBD2 (7 bases each). Germline V gene data show CDR1 as SGHDT and CDR2 as YYEEEE. This CDR3 has 14 residues. V was cut by 2 bases and J by 3 bases, with 11 bases left in between. As DNA, the CDR3 is TGTGCCAGCAGCTTCAGGGGGGGAGAAGAGACCCAGTACTTC. Its translation: CASSFRGGEETQYF.

This chain uses TRBV19 with TRBJ2-5; D could derive from TRBD1 or TRBD2 (6 bases each). CDR3 length: 16 amino acids. Germline values: CDR1 LNHDA, CDR2 SQIVND (reference sequence). Trimming left V 5 bases short and J 4 bases short, with 20 bases between. The CDR3 DNA sequence: TGTGCCAGTAGTCGAAGGACGGGGGCGTTGAGAGAGACCCAGTACTTC. Protein product: CASSRRTGALRETQYF. Together with reference TRBV19 and TRBJ2-5, the CDR3 gives the full variable domain: DGGITQSPKYLFRKEGQNVTLSCEQNLNHDAMYWYRQDPGQGLRLIYYSQIVNDFQKGDIAEGYSVSREKKESFPLTVTSAQKNPTAFYLCASSRRTGALRETQYFGPGTRLLVL.

This chain joins TRBV5-1 and TRBJ1-1, with D possibly TRBD1 on 5 matching bases. CDR3 length: 12 residues. With 0 bases removed from V and 8 bases from J, the gap between germline ends came to 8 bases. Germline assignment: CDR1 SGHRS and CDR2 YFSETQ. The CDR3 protein is CASSLDHREAFF. The CDR3 DNA reads TGCGCCAGCAGCTTGGATCACAGGGAAGCTTTCTTT. The full variable domain, its missing parts supplied by reference TRBV5-1 and TRBJ1-1, is KAGVTQTPRYLIKTRGQQVTLSCSPISGHRSVSWYQQTPGQGLQFLFEYFSETQRNKGNFPGRFSGRQFSNSRSEMNVSTLELGDSALYLCASSLDHREAFFGQGTRLTVV.

This clonotype was picked up a small number of times. V usage is TRBV5-5 and J usage is TRBJ1-4, with 9 positions matching TRBD1. Germline V CDR1 and CDR2: SGHKS, YYEKEE (reference sequence). The CDR3 contains 15 residues. The V gene end was trimmed by 4 bases and the J gene end by 5 bases; junction bases not matched to a gene: 6. The CDR3 loop reads CASSTSGTGNEKLFF. The CDR3 bases are TGTGCCAGCAGCACATCCGGGACAGGGAATGAAAAACTGTTTTTT.

This clonotype was seen more than once but under ten times. The V and J genes are TRBV7-6 and TRBJ1-1; 8 bases are shared with TRBD1. The CDR3 runs to 20 residues. Trimming removed 5 bases from V and 6 bases from J; junction bases left unmatched: 26. Germline V CDR1 and CDR2: SGHVS, FNYEAQ. The CDR3 DNA sequence: TGTGCCAGCAGCCACCTAAAGGGCAGGGGGCGAGGGGGCGGCATCCCTGAAGCTTTCTTT. As protein: CASSHLKGRGRGGGIPEAFF.

This clonotype was seen ten or more times. The V gene is TRBV11-2, the J gene TRBJ1-6, with D unclear. V was trimmed by 5 bases and J by 9 bases, leaving 11 bases between them. The CDR3 contains 13 residues. Germline V gene data show CDR1 as SGHAT and CDR2 as FQNNGV. CDR3 residues: CASSPSGVSPLHF. CDR3 coding DNA: TGTGCCAGCAGCCCAAGCGGGGTTTCACCCCTCCACTTT.

The V gene is TRBV3-1, the J gene TRBJ2-2; the D is unclear. The CDR3 contains 15 residues. Trimming removed 1 base from V and 3 bases from J, with 9 bases in between. Germline CDR1 and CDR2: LGHDT and YNNKEL (reference sequence). Written as DNA, the CDR3 is TGTGCCAGCAGCCAAGTTGACGCTTACACCGGGGAGCTGTTTTTT. It specifies CASSQVDAYTGELFF.

The sample holds many counts of this clonotype. V and J are TRBV19 and TRBJ2-2; perhaps TRBD1 as D (6 bases). Trimming stripped 6 bases from V and 4 bases from J, with 6 bases between. This CDR3 has 12 amino acids. Germline V gives CDR1 LNHDA, CDR2 SQIVND (reference sequence). CDR3 DNA sequence: TGTGCCAGTAGGGGGGCCACCGGGGAGCTGTTTTTT. Residues: CASRGATGELFF.

This clonotype was counted between two and nine times. The genes are TRBV7-4 and TRBJ1-5; D remains ambiguous. CDR3 length equals 17 residues. V lost 5 bases and J 8 bases, leaving 25 bases between the germline ends. Germline CDR1 is SGHVT and CDR2 is SQSDAQ. In DNA form, the CDR3 reads TGTGCCAGCAGCACTAAGTTCGGAGGACGGCAAAGGAAGCCCCAGCATTTT. Its protein product is CASSTKFGGRQRKPQHF.

The chain links TRBV11-2 to TRBJ1-1; 8 positions agree with TRBD1. The CDR3 contains 16 residues. Germline values: CDR1 SGHAT, CDR2 FQNNGV. V lost 5 bases and J lost 4; bases outside the gene matches: 12. CDR3 sequence: CASSPSTGGTGTEAFF. The DNA for the CDR3 is TGTGCCAGCAGCCCCAGTACAGGGGGAACGGGCACTGAAGCTTTCTTT.

The J gene is TRBJ2-1, the V gene TRBV5-6; D call uncertain. Trimming removed 2 bases from V and 7 bases from J, with 13 bases in between. The CDR3 is 14 residues long. CDR1 and CDR2 from the germline V gene are SGHDT and YYEEEE. The CDR3 sequence is CASSFITDPNEQFF. The CDR3 DNA reads TGTGCCAGCAGCTTTATCACAGATCCTAATGAGCAGTTCTTC.

The sample holds one count of this clonotype. The chain carries TRBV6-2 or TRBV6-3 and TRBJ2-7; D is unresolved. CDR3 size: 13 residues. Between the trimmed V and J ends, which lost 7 bases and 2 bases, there was a span of 12 bases. Per germline, CDR1 MNHEY and CDR2 SVGEGT. CDR3: CASTRTFTYEQYF. CDR3 nucleotide sequence: TGTGCCAGCACCCGGACCTTTACCTACGAGCAGTACTTC.

This chain connects TRBV19 to TRBJ1-1; 9 positions match TRBD1. Trimming at V came to 3 bases and at J to 1 base, leaving 3 bases not matched to a gene. Germline CDR1 reads LNHDA; CDR2 reads SQIVND (reference sequence). The CDR3 is made up of 15 amino acids. In nucleotides, the CDR3 is TGTGCCAGTAGTATTTCGGGACAGGGGAACACTGAAGCTTTCTTT. Translation gives CASSISGQGNTEAFF.

The table lists this clonotype with a few counts. The chain has TRBV5-1 and TRBJ1-4, with 7 positions matching TRBD1. CDR1 and CDR2 from the germline V gene are SGHRS and YFSETQ. This CDR3 region has 16 residues. V was clipped by 4 bases and J by 0 bases; unmatched bases: 6. The CDR3 DNA sequence: TGCGCCAGCAGCGCCTGGGACAGCGCAACTAATGAAAAACTGTTTTTT. Translation: CASSAWDSATNEKLFF.

The CDR3 here is CASSFTGRQETQYF. The CDR3 DNA follows: TGTGCCAGCAGCTTTACAGGGAGACAAGAGACCCAGTACTTC. The gene calls are TRBV7-3 and TRBJ2-5, with D maybe TRBD1 (6 bases). Germline V CDR1 and CDR2: SGHTA, FQGTGA. Between the trimmed V and J ends, which lost 3 bases and 2 bases, there was a span of 10 bases. The CDR3 totals 14 residues.

CDR3 in amino acids: CASTLDSRGNTEAFF. The CDR3 DNA sequence: TGTGCCAGCACCCTGGACAGCCGGGGGAACACTGAAGCTTTCTTT. The chain joins TRBV7-9 to TRBJ1-1, with a possible D match to TRBD1 (6 bases). The CDR3 sequence is 15 residues long. The V end lost 7 bases, the J end lost 1 base, and 16 bases lay between the germline ends. Germline V gene lookup returns CDR1 SEHNR and CDR2 FQNEAQ (reference sequence).

The chain combines TRBV2 with TRBJ2-7; D is possibly TRBD1 (5 bases). V lost 7 bases to trimming and J lost 9 bases, with 13 bases between them. This CDR3 region has 11 residues. CDR1 SNHLY and CDR2 FYNNEI come from the germline V gene. CDR3 nucleotides: TGTGCCAGCAAGTACCAGGGATGGCAGTACTTC. Translating it yields CASKYQGWQYF.